This entry is about one T cell receptor (beta chain). This entry comes from a study of blood T cell repertoires in COVID-19. Study-wide context: The origin of the acute and convalescent COVID-19 samples was the United States, Italy and Spain. In each case, the material was cDNA or gDNA derived from T cells, B-cell-depleted T cells, or PBMCs.

In the original analysis: Estimation of nucleated cell counts was performed using reference gene primer amplification. Assay: immunoSEQ multiplex PCR; the TCRdb copy retains only in-frame clones and omits some. D and trimming come from the DNA, and the V and J calls and clone size come from that table. This repertoire shows 70,000 or so clones, around 85% found once; its top ten account for around 40%. The V gene's germline CDR1 is SGHTA and CDR2 FQGNSA. The CDR3 totals 15 residues. The V and J ends lost 5 bases and 4 bases, in that order; junction bases with no gene match: 9. The receptor's source is a woman older than 75 with active or convalescent COVID-19. Material: peripheral blood. The chain has TRBV7-2 and TRBJ1-2; 8 bases line up with TRBD1. CDR3 sequence: CASSQRQGAIYGYTF. CDR3 DNA sequence: TGTGCCAGCAGCCAGCGGCAGGGGGCAATCTATGGCTACACCTTC.